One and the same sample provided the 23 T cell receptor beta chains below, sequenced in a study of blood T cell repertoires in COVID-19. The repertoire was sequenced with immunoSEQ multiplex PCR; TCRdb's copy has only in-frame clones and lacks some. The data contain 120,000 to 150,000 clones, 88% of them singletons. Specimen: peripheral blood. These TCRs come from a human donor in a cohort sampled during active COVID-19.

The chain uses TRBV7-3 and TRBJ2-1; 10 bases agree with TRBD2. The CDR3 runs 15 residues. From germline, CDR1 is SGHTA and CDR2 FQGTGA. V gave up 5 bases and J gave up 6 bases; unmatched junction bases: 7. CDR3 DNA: TGTGCCAGCAGCCCCTCAAGCGGGGGGGCCAATGAGCAGTTCTTC. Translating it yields CASSPSSGGANEQFF.

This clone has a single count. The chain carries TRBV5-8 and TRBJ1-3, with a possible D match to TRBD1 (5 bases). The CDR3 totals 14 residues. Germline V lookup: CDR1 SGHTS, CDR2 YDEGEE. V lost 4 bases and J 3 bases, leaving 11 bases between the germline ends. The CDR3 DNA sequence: TGTGCCAGCAGCCGAGGACAAAATGGAAACACCATATATTTT. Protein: CASSRGQNGNTIYF.

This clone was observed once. In DNA, the CDR3 is TGTGCCAGCAGCTTAGAAGTAAAAACAGGGGTGCATGGCTACACCTTC. This encodes CASSLEVKTGVHGYTF. The chain couples TRBV7-6 to TRBJ1-2; 7 bases fit TRBD1. Germline lookup yields CDR1 SGHVS and CDR2 FNYEAQ. The CDR3 runs 16 residues. Losses at the gene ends were 1 base for V and 6 bases for J; bases not matched to a gene: 11.

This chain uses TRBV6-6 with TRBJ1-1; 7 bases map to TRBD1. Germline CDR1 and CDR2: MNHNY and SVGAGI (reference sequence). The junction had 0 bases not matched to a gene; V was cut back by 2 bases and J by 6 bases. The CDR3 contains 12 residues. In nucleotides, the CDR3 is TGTGCCAGCAGTTACGGGACAGCTGAAGCTTTCTTT. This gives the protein CASSYGTAEAFF.

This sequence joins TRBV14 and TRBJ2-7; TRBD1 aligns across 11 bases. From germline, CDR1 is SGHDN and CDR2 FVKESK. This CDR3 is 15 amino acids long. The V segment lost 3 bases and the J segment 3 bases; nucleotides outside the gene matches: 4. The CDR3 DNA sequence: TGTGCCAGCAGCCAGGTGGACAGGGGGCTCTACGAGCAGTACTTC. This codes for CASSQVDRGLYEQYF. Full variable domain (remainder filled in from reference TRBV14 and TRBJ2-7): EAGVTQFPSHSVIEKGQTVTLRCDPISGHDNLYWYRRVMGKEIKFLLHFVKESKQDESGMPNNRFLAERTGGTYSTLKVQPAELEDSGVYFCASSQVDRGLYEQYFGPGTRLTVT.

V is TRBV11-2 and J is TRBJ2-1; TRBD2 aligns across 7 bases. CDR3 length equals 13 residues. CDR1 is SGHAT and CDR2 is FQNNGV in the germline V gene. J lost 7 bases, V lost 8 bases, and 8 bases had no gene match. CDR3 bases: TGTGCCAGCCGGGCCATCGGGGGGAATGAGCAGTTCTTC. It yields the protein CASRAIGGNEQFF.

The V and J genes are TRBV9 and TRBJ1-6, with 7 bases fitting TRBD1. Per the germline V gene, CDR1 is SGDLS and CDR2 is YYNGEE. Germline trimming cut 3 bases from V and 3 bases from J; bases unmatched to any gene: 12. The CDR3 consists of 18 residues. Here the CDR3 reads CASSAEDRAPRYNSPLHF. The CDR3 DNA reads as TGTGCCAGCAGCGCCGAAGACAGGGCCCCTCGCTATAATTCACCCCTCCACTTT.

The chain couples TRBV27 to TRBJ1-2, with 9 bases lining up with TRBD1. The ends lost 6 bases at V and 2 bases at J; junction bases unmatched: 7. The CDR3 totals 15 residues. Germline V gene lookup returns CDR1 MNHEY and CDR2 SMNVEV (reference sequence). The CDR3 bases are TGTGCCAGCAGCCCCCGGGGACAGGGCAACTATGGCTACACCTTC. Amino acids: CASSPRGQGNYGYTF.

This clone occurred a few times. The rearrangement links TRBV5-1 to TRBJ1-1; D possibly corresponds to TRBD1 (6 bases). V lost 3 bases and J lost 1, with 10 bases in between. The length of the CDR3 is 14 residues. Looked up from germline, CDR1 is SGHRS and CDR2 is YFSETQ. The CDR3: CASSYREGNTEAFF. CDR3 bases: TGCGCCAGCAGCTACAGGGAAGGGAACACTGAAGCTTTCTTT.

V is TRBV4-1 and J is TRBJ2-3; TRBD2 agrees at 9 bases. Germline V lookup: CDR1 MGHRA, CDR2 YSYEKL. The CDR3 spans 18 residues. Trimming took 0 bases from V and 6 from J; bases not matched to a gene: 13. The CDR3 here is CASSQDRGASGVTDTQYF. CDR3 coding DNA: TGCGCCAGCAGCCAAGATCGGGGGGCTAGCGGGGTTACGGATACGCAGTATTTT.

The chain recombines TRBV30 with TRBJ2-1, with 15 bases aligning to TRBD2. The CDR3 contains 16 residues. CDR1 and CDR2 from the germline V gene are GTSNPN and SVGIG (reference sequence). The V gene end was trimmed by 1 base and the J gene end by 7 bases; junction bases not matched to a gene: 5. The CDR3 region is CAWSALGLAGGNEQFF. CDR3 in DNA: TGTGCCTGGAGTGCCCTGGGACTAGCGGGGGGTAATGAGCAGTTCTTC.

The CDR3 spells CASSEARVNSPLHF. The CDR3 DNA is TGTGCCAGCAGTGAAGCGAGAGTTAATTCACCCCTCCACTTT. The V gene is TRBV2, the J gene TRBJ1-6, with unresolved D. The CDR3 contains 14 residues. V was cut by 0 bases and J by 6 bases, with 6 bases left in between. Germline CDR1 SNHLY, CDR2 FYNNEI.

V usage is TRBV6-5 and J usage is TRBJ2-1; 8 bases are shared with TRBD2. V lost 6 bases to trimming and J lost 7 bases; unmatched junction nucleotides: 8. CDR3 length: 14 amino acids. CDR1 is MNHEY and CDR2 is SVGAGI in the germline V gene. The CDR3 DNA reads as TGTGCCAGCAGAACACAGCGGGGGCAAAATGAGCAGTTCTTC. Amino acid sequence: CASRTQRGQNEQFF.

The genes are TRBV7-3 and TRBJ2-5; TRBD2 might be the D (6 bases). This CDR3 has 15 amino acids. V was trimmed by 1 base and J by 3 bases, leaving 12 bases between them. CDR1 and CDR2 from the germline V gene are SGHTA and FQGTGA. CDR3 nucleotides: TGTGCCAGCAGCTTAAAGGAGGGGATTGAAGAGACCCAGTACTTC. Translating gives CASSLKEGIEETQYF.

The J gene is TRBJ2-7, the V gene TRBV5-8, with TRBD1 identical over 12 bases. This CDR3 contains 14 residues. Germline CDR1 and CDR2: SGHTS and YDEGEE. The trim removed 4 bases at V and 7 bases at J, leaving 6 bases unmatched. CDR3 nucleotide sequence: TGTGCCAGCAGCCTGGGGGACAGGGGGCCTGAGCAGTACTTC. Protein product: CASSLGDRGPEQYF.

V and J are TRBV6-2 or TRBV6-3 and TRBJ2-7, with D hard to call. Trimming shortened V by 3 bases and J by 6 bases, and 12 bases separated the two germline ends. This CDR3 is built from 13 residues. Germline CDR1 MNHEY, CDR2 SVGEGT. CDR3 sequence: CASSYTQTGEQYF. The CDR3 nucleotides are TGTGCCAGCAGTTATACACAGACCGGCGAGCAGTACTTC.

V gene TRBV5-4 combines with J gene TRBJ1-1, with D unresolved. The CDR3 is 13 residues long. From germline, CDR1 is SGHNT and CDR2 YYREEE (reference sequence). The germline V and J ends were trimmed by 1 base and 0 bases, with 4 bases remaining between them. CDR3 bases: TGTGCCAGCAGCTTGAACTTGAACACTGAAGCTTTCTTT. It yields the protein CASSLNLNTEAFF.

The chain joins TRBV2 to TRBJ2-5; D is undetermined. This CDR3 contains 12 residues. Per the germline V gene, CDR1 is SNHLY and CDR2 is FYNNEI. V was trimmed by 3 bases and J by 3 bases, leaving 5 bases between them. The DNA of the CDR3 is TGTGCCAGCAGTGATCCGGAAGAGACCCAGTACTTC. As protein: CASSDPEETQYF.

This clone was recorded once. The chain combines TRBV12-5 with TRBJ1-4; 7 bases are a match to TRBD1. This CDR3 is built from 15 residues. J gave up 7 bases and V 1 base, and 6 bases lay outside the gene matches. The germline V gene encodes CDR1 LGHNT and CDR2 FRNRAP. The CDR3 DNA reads TGTGCTAGTGGTTTGGGACAGGGACGGGGTGAAAAACTGTTTTTT. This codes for CASGLGQGRGEKLFF. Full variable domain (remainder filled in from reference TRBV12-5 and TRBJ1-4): DARVTQTPRHKVTEMGQEVTMRCQPILGHNTVFWYRQTMMQGLELLAYFRNRAPLDDSGMPKDRFSAEMPDATLATLKIQPSEPRDSAVYFCASGLGQGRGEKLFFGSGTQLSVL.

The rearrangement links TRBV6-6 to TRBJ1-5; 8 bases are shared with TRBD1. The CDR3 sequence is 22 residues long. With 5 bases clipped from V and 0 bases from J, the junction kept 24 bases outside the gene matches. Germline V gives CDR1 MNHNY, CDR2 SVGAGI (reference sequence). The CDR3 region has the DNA TGTGCCAGCAGTCCACCCCACCATTGGACAGGGTCCGCCTCCTTTAGCAATCAGCCCCAGCATTTT. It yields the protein CASSPPHHWTGSASFSNQPQHF.

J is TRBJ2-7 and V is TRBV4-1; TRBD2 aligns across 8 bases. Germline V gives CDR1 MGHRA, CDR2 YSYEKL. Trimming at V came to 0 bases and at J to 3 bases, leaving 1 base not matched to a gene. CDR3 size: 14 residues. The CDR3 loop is CASSQDRGGYEQYF. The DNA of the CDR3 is TGCGCCAGCAGCCAAGATCGGGGGGGCTACGAGCAGTACTTC.

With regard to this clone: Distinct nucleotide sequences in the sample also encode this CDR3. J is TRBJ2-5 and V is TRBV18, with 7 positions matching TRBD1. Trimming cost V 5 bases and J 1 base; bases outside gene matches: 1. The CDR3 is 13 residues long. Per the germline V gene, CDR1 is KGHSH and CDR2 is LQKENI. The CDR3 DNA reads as TGTGCCAGCTCAAGACAGGGCCAAGAGACCCAGTACTTC. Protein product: CASSRQGQETQYF.

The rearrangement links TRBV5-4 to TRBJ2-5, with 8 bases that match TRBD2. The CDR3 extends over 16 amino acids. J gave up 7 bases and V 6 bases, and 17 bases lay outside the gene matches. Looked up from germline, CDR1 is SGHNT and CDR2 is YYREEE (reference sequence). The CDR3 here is CASTQLAGSLPGTQYF. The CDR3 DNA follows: TGTGCCAGCACCCAGCTAGCGGGTTCCCTCCCAGGGACCCAGTACTTC.